These 27 T cell receptor beta chains were sequenced from one sample in a study of OX40 agonist ivuxolimab in advanced cancers. The method was the immunoSEQ multiplex PCR assay. In TCRdb, the immuneACCESS table is reduced to in-frame sequences with V and J assigned. These tables do not hold every clone; where another copy was compared, an unresolved V gene accounts for under half, and the others remain unexplained. Here the sample has 30,000 to 35,000 clones; 65% to 75% occur a single time. In total, the top ten clones hold roughly 18% of the sample. The source was CD4+ or CD8+ T cells sorted from blood, collected in a trial of the OX40 agonist ivuxolimab. The receptors come from an adult with an advanced solid tumor such as melanoma, head and neck, liver or kidney cancer.

J is TRBJ1-6 and V is TRBV7-2; TRBD1 aligns across 7 bases. CDR3 size: 14 residues. Losses at the gene ends were 2 bases for V and 10 bases for J; bases not matched to a gene: 5. Germline CDR1 and CDR2: SGHTA and FQGNSA. CDR3 sequence (DNA): TGTGCCAGCAGCTTAAAATCAGGGGGGTCACCCCTCCACTTT. Translation: CASSLKSGGSPLHF.

The chain links TRBV5-1 to TRBJ1-4; TRBD1 aligns across 10 bases. This CDR3 region has 16 residues. Germline CDR1 and CDR2: SGHRS and YFSETQ. With 4 bases clipped from V and 0 bases from J, the junction kept 3 bases outside the gene matches. The CDR3 nucleotides read TGCGCCAGCAGCGTTGGACAGGGGGCAACTAATGAAAAACTGTTTTTT. Translation gives CASSVGQGATNEKLFF.

V usage is TRBV7-9 and J usage is TRBJ1-5; a weak D match, TRBD1 (5 bases). Germline loops: CDR1 SEHNR, CDR2 FQNEAQ (reference sequence). The CDR3 covers 14 residues. V lost 2 bases, J lost 2 bases, and 7 bases lay in between. In nucleotides, the CDR3 is TGTGCCAGCAGCTTATCGGGGGGCAATCAGCCCCAGCATTTT. Residues: CASSLSGGNQPQHF.

The chain employs TRBV30 and TRBJ1-3; no firm D call. Germline CDR1 reads GTSNPN; CDR2 reads SVGIG (reference sequence). Deletions cut 4 bases from V and 0 bases from J, with 4 bases between. The CDR3 runs to 12 residues. CDR3 amino acids: CAWKASGNTIYF. The CDR3 nucleotides read TGTGCCTGGAAAGCCTCTGGAAACACCATATATTTT.

The chain recombines TRBV6-5 with TRBJ2-4; 8 bases match TRBD2. V gave up 6 bases and J gave up 9 bases; unmatched junction bases: 4. CDR1 is MNHEY, CDR2 SVGAGI, per germline. The CDR3 is 12 amino acids. The CDR3 nucleotides read TGTGCCAGCAGCACCCGGGGGGGCATTCAGTACTTC. This encodes CASSTRGGIQYF.

The chain recombines TRBV5-1 with TRBJ1-1, with TRBD1 matching 9 bases. In germline, CDR1 is SGHRS, CDR2 YFSETQ. V dropped 7 bases and J dropped 4; count of bases not matched to a gene: 5. The CDR3 extends over 13 amino acids. The DNA for the CDR3 is TGCGCCAGCGGGACAGGGTCGACCACTGAAGCTTTCTTT. This encodes CASGTGSTTEAFF.

CDR3 DNA: TGTGCCAGCAGCCCGATCGTGGGGCCGGTAGACACTGAAGCTTTCTTT. This encodes CASSPIVGPVDTEAFF. The V call is TRBV5-4, the J call TRBJ1-1; maybe TRBD1 (5 bases). The germline V and J ends were trimmed by 4 bases and 3 bases, with 19 bases remaining between them. The CDR3 sequence is 16 residues long. Germline V gene sequence: CDR1 SGHNT, CDR2 YYREEE (reference sequence).

The chain recombines TRBV6-1 with TRBJ1-5, with D perhaps TRBD1 (5 bases). The CDR3 totals 14 residues. V lost 7 bases and J lost 4, with 14 bases in between. The V gene's germline CDR1 is MNHNS and CDR2 SASEGT. CDR3 nucleotide sequence: TGTGCCAGCATATGGGGGTCAGTAAATCAGCCCCAGCATTTT. It specifies CASIWGSVNQPQHF.

In regard to this clone: The junction shows a germline mismatch at one end, possibly a read error. The rearrangement joins TRBV4-2 to TRBJ2-3; D is ambiguous. The germline V gene encodes CDR1 LGHNA and CDR2 YNFKEQ. This CDR3 spans 13 amino acids. Here the CDR3 DNA reads TGTGCCAGCAGCTTAGACCGCCTGGATACGCAGTGTTTT. This translates into CASSLDRLDTQCF.

The chain employs TRBV6-1 and TRBJ2-1, with 9 bases fitting TRBD2. This CDR3 comprises 14 residues. Germline CDR1 is MNHNS and CDR2 is SASEGT. V was clipped by 1 base and J by 10 bases; unmatched bases: 5. In nucleotides, the CDR3 is TGTGCCAGCAGTGAAGGCGGGGGGGCCTGGGAGCAGTTCTTC. It translates to CASSEGGGAWEQFF.

The chain is built from TRBV6-5 and TRBJ2-7, with 11 bases lining up with TRBD2. Germline V gene data show CDR1 as MNHEY and CDR2 as SVGAGI. This CDR3 has 15 amino acids. V dropped 3 bases and J dropped 7; count of bases not matched to a gene: 8. CDR3 residues: CASSYRSSGGPEQYF. The CDR3 nucleotides read TGTGCCAGCAGTTATCGATCTAGCGGGGGGCCTGAGCAGTACTTC.

V is TRBV5-8 and J is TRBJ1-4; D is ambiguous. CDR1 is SGHTS and CDR2 is YDEGEE in the germline V gene. The CDR3 is 13 amino acids. Trimming left V 0 bases short and J 10 bases short, with 10 bases between. Here the CDR3 reads CASSLGRYGKLFF. The CDR3 DNA reads TGTGCCAGCAGCTTGGGGCGGTATGGAAAACTGTTTTTT.

The CDR3 spells CASSPRGGLDQPQHF. In DNA, the CDR3 is TGCGCCAGCAGCCCTCGAGGGGGGTTGGATCAGCCCCAGCATTTT. The chain couples TRBV5-1 to TRBJ1-5, with D possibly TRBD1 on 6 matching bases. The CDR3 extends over 15 amino acids. Germline values: CDR1 SGHRS, CDR2 YFSETQ. Trimming took 4 bases from V and 5 from J, leaving 16 bases between them.

V is TRBV6-1 and J is TRBJ2-5; TRBD1 matches 8 bases. The better agreement between TRBJ2-7 and the DNA end casts doubt on the J call. CDR1 and CDR2 from the germline V gene are MNHNS and SASEGT. The CDR3 contains 15 residues. The CDR3 nucleotides are TGTGCCAGCAGGAGTCCGGGACAGGCCTCCTACGAGCAGTACTTC. As protein: CASRSPGQASYEQYF.

The chain links TRBV14 to TRBJ2-7; no clear D. From germline, CDR1 is SGHDN and CDR2 FVKESK. V was trimmed by 3 bases and J by 2 bases, leaving 2 bases between them. The CDR3 consists of 11 residues. The CDR3 sequence is CASSQAYEQYF. CDR3 bases: TGTGCCAGCAGCCAGGCCTACGAGCAGTACTTC.

This clone came up once. The chain has TRBV27 and TRBJ1-5; tentative D call: TRBD1 (5 bases). Germline-derived CDR1 and CDR2 are MNHEY and SMNVEV (reference sequence). V was pared by 3 bases and J by 9 bases, with 24 bases between. The CDR3 sequence is 17 residues long. Here the CDR3 DNA reads TGTGCCAGCAGTTTCCGGTCCCGGGACGGAGCCGGAGCGCCCCAGCATTTT. It specifies CASSFRSRDGAGAPQHF.

The chain is built from TRBV9 and TRBJ1-5; D is ambiguous. The germline V gene encodes CDR1 SGDLS and CDR2 YYNGEE. This CDR3 is 15 amino acids long. Trimming removed 0 bases from V and 2 bases from J, with 9 bases in between. CDR3: CASSVGVSGNQPQHF. CDR3 nucleotide sequence: TGTGCCAGCAGCGTAGGGGTGTCAGGCAATCAGCCCCAGCATTTT.

The chain is built from TRBV5-5 and TRBJ1-2; no clear D. Germline V CDR1 and CDR2: SGHKS, YYEKEE (reference sequence). The CDR3 length is 15 residues. The ends were cut back, 0 bases at V and 5 bases at J, with 14 bases in the middle. This CDR3 is CASSLGSTREYGYTF. CDR3 coding DNA: TGTGCCAGCAGCTTGGGATCGACCAGAGAGTATGGCTACACCTTC.

J is TRBJ2-5 and V is TRBV20-1; D is possibly TRBD1 (6 bases). CDR1 and CDR2 (germline): DFQATT, SNEGSKA (reference sequence). This CDR3 comprises 11 residues. V lost 5 bases and J lost 9, with 13 bases in between. The CDR3 sequence: CSAASGVAQYF. In DNA form, the CDR3 reads TGCAGTGCTGCCTCAGGGGTGGCCCAGTACTTC.

V and J are TRBV11-2 and TRBJ2-5; D call uncertain. With 2 bases removed from V and 2 bases from J, the gap between germline ends came to 6 bases. The germline V gene encodes CDR1 SGHAT and CDR2 FQNNGV. The CDR3 is made up of 13 amino acids. CDR3 region: CASSLFPQETQYF. CDR3 bases: TGTGCCAGCAGCTTATTCCCACAAGAGACCCAGTACTTC.

The V call is TRBV2, the J call TRBJ2-7; TRBD1 aligns across 8 bases. Germline V gene sequence: CDR1 SNHLY, CDR2 FYNNEI. The CDR3 runs to 18 residues. V lost 6 bases, J lost 1 base, and 17 bases stayed unmatched. The CDR3 coding sequence is TGTGCCAGCAGGAACACATTACTCCGGGACAGGCGATCCTACGAGCAGTACTTC. The encoded protein is CASRNTLLRDRRSYEQYF.

This chain links TRBV4-1 with TRBJ1-3; D uncertain. The CDR3 is made up of 17 amino acids. Germline V gene data show CDR1 as MGHRA and CDR2 as YSYEKL. V was shortened by 2 bases and J by 0 bases, with 14 bases between the two germline ends. The DNA of the CDR3 is TGCGCCAGCAGCCAATTTCCCACGTCCAGCTCTGGAAACACCATATATTTT. This sequence encodes CASSQFPTSSSGNTIYF.

The rearrangement links TRBV6-1 to TRBJ2-3, with TRBD2 matching 10 bases. V shed 6 bases and J 0 bases; nucleotides not matched to a gene: 3. Per germline, CDR1 MNHNS and CDR2 SASEGT. This CDR3 comprises 15 residues. The CDR3 coding sequence is TGTGCCAGCAGCGGACTAGCGGCTAGCACAGATACGCAGTATTTT. Translation gives CASSGLAASTDTQYF.

The chain is built from TRBV6-4 and TRBJ2-3; perhaps TRBD2 as D (6 bases). Germline-derived CDR1 and CDR2 are MRHNA and SNTAGT. The CDR3 contains 15 residues. V lost 6 bases and J 3 bases, leaving 16 bases between the germline ends. CDR3 sequence (DNA): TGTGCCAGCAGCCCATGGGGAGGTGAGACAGATACGCAGTATTTT. Protein sequence: CASSPWGGETDTQYF.

This clone was recorded only once. The chain uses TRBV9 and TRBJ2-4, with 9 bases lining up with TRBD1. Germline V CDR1 and CDR2: SGDLS, YYNGEE. The CDR3 sequence is 16 residues long. V trimming: 0 bases; J trimming: 5 bases; junction bases outside the gene matches: 6. In nucleotides, the CDR3 is TGTGCCAGCAGCGTAGCCCCAGGACAGGGGCAAAACATTCAGTACTTC. Translation gives CASSVAPGQGQNIQYF.

This clone was detected once. This chain joins TRBV7-8 and TRBJ2-7; either TRBD1 or TRBD2 may supply D (7 bases each). V lost 5 bases to trimming and J lost 0 bases, with 14 bases between them. The CDR3 extends over 15 amino acids. Germline V lookup: CDR1 SGHVS, CDR2 FQNEAQ. CDR3 loop: CASSQGGAPSYEQYF. CDR3 bases: TGTGCCAGCAGCCAGGGGGGGGCTCCCTCCTACGAGCAGTACTTC.

The chain couples TRBV6-6 to TRBJ1-6, with 9 bases aligning to TRBD1. V dropped 6 bases and J dropped 8; count of bases not matched to a gene: 5. The CDR3 spans 14 residues. Germline V CDR1 and CDR2: MNHNY, SVGAGI (reference sequence). The CDR3 sequence is CASRLGQGDSPLHF. CDR3 nucleotide sequence: TGTGCCAGCAGGCTGGGACAGGGCGATTCACCCCTCCACTTT.